The 5 T cell receptor beta chains given below trace back to one sample, sequenced in a study of T cell repertoires in cytomegalovirus infection. These receptors' targets are unknown. TCRdb itself ran the reads through MiXCR, one entry per CDR3 protein. The sample gives about 770,000 distinct CDR3 sequences, under 35% of which show up once; around 14% is in the top ten. The source was cultured CD8+ T cells from PBMCs, collected from culture after CMV antigen stimulation. These receptors were taken from a human donor in good health (CMV status not recorded). Some clones in this sample may be carry-over from other donors' samples.

The V and J genes are TRBV27 and TRBJ2-2; unclear D gene. Trimming cost V 2 bases and J 7 bases, with 8 bases left between them. Looked up from germline, CDR1 is MNHEY and CDR2 is SMNVEV (reference sequence). The CDR3 loop spans 13 amino acids. CDR3 DNA sequence: TGTGCCAGCAGTTTAAGGGTCGGCGGGGAGCTGTTTTTT. Translating it yields CASSLRVGGELFF.

The chain combines TRBV5-4 with TRBJ2-1; 8 nucleotides match TRBD1. CDR1 is SGHNT, CDR2 YYREEE, per germline (reference sequence). The V and J ends lost 6 bases and 4 bases, in that order; junction bases with no gene match: 9. This CDR3 is built from 15 residues. CDR3: CASTDRQGPYNEQFF. CDR3 coding DNA: TGTGCCAGCACCGACAGACAGGGGCCTTACAATGAGCAGTTCTTC.

This clonotype has a handful of counts. The CDR3: CASSLASSLLDEQYF. CDR3 sequence (DNA): TGTGCCAGCAGCTTAGCTTCCAGCCTCCTAGACGAGCAGTACTTC. This chain connects TRBV7-6 to TRBJ2-7; D is unclear. V was shortened by 0 bases and J by 5 bases, with 14 bases between the two germline ends. The CDR3 length is 15 residues. Germline lookup yields CDR1 SGHVS and CDR2 FNYEAQ.

There are a few counts of this clonotype. This chain links TRBV28 with TRBJ2-5; the match to TRBD2 covers 13 bases. Losses at the gene ends were 8 bases for V and 0 bases for J; bases not matched to a gene: 9. The CDR3 has 17 residues. CDR1 and CDR2 (germline): MDHEN, SYDVKM. The CDR3 nucleotides read TGTGCCAGCGTTAGAGGGACTAGCGGGGCGTACCAAGAGACCCAGTACTTC. Translated: CASVRGTSGAYQETQYF.

The chain employs TRBV4-1 and TRBJ1-2; D call uncertain. V was clipped by 4 bases and J by 6 bases, with 21 bases between them. The CDR3 is 16 residues long. Germline V gives CDR1 MGHRA, CDR2 YSYEKL. This chain's CDR3 is CASSPPRNRAGDGYTF. The CDR3, as DNA: TGCGCCAGCAGCCCCCCAAGGAACCGAGCAGGCGATGGCTACACCTTC.